What follows are 12 T cell receptor beta chains derived from one specimen sequenced in a study of T cells after yellow fever vaccination. TCRdb fed the 5' RACE reads into MiXCR, producing one record per CDR3 protein. The sample carries roughly 300,000 distinct CDR3 sequences, around 7.3% recorded once. The material was PBMCs, obtained more than 35 days after the first yellow fever vaccination. These receptors were obtained from a man aged 18-30 years who received the YFV17D yellow fever vaccine.

This clonotype was found once. This sequence joins TRBV5-4 and TRBJ2-1; D gene unclear. The CDR3 sequence is 16 residues long. Germline V CDR1 and CDR2: SGHNT, YYREEE (reference sequence). V lost 3 bases and J 2 bases, leaving 15 bases between the germline ends. CDR3 nucleotides: TGTGCCAGCAGCTACTCCGGGCCCCTCCCCTACAATGAGCAGTTCTTC. As protein: CASSYSGPLPYNEQFF.

The chain carries TRBV5-1 and TRBJ2-7, with 7 bases aligning to TRBD1. The CDR3 consists of 15 residues. V was pared by 0 bases and J by 7 bases, with 10 bases of the junction left unmatched. The germline gives CDR1 SGHRS, CDR2 YFSETQ. The CDR3: CASSLGTGPPEEQYF. The CDR3 bases are TGCGCCAGCAGCTTGGGGACAGGCCCTCCTGAAGAGCAGTACTTC.

This clonotype has a handful of counts. The CDR3 sequence is CSAITPQGHQPQHF. CDR3 coding DNA: TGCAGTGCTATAACCCCCCAGGGTCATCAGCCCCAGCATTTT. The chain employs TRBV20-1 and TRBJ1-5, with D maybe TRBD1 (5 bases). Germline assignment: CDR1 DFQATT and CDR2 SNEGSKA (reference sequence). V was clipped by 4 bases and J by 5 bases, with 15 bases between them. The CDR3 has 14 amino acids.

The V gene is TRBV2, the J gene TRBJ2-2; TRBD1 matches 7 bases. CDR3 length equals 14 residues. J gave up 2 bases and V 10 bases, and 7 bases lay outside the gene matches. Looked up from germline, CDR1 is SNHLY and CDR2 is FYNNEI. This CDR3 is CAIRQGVNTGELFF. CDR3 sequence (DNA): TGTGCCATCCGACAGGGAGTTAACACCGGGGAGCTGTTTTTT.

This chain uses TRBV4-1 with TRBJ2-3, with D perhaps TRBD1 or TRBD2 (7 bases each). The length of the CDR3 is 13 residues. CDR1 is MGHRA, CDR2 YSYEKL, per germline. The V end was cut by 0 bases, the J end by 14 bases, with 15 bases between. The CDR3 DNA sequence: TGCGCCAGCAGCCAAGACCCGGCAGGGGGGGGGTATTTT. Amino acid sequence: CASSQDPAGGGYF.

This clonotype was recorded a few times. The chain recombines TRBV20-1 with TRBJ2-5; D is perhaps TRBD2 (6 bases). The CDR3 is 14 residues long. Trimming left V 0 bases short and J 5 bases short, with 13 bases between. CDR1 and CDR2 from the germline V gene are DFQATT and SNEGSKA (reference sequence). The DNA for the CDR3 is TGCAGTGCTAGAGATGGGAGCAGCGGGGAGACCCAGTACTTC. The encoded protein is CSARDGSSGETQYF.

In DNA form, the CDR3 reads TGTGCCAGCAGCTTGAGAGAGCAAGCGGGAGCCTACGAGCAGTACGTC. It encodes CASSLREQAGAYEQYV. The chain links TRBV5-4 to TRBJ2-7, with 8 nucleotides matching TRBD2. The CDR3 runs 16 residues. Germline assignment: CDR1 SGHNT and CDR2 YYREEE (reference sequence). J gave up 2 bases and V 1 base, and 8 bases lay outside the gene matches.

The V gene is TRBV28, the J gene TRBJ1-2; a possible D gene is TRBD1 (6 bases). The CDR3 is 15 amino acids. In germline, CDR1 is MDHEN, CDR2 SYDVKM. Trimming took off 5 bases at V and 8 bases at J, with 21 bases between the two ends. The CDR3 DNA reads TGTGCCAGCAGTGCATCGGGGAGGGGAGGGGGAGGCTACACCTTC. It yields the protein CASSASGRGGGGYTF.

This clonotype was recorded a few times. J is TRBJ1-2 and V is TRBV5-1, with a tentative D call TRBD1 (6 bases). V was pared by 0 bases and J by 8 bases, with 11 bases between. The CDR3 extends over 13 amino acids. The germline V gene encodes CDR1 SGHRS and CDR2 YFSETQ. In DNA, the CDR3 is TGCGCCAGCAGCTTGGTCAGGGGTCAGGGCTACACCTTC. It codes for CASSLVRGQGYTF.

This clonotype has a count of ten or more. The chain carries TRBV7-6 and TRBJ2-6, with a tentative D call TRBD2 (5 bases). Germline CDR1 is SGHVS and CDR2 is FNYEAQ. The CDR3 is made up of 17 amino acids. With 5 bases removed from V and 1 base from J, the gap between germline ends came to 15 bases. The CDR3 DNA sequence: TGTGCCAGCAGCCCCGGACGTCGGGAATCTGGGGCCAACGTCCTGACTTTC. Translating it yields CASSPGRRESGANVLTF.

The V and J genes are TRBV7-9 and TRBJ2-7; possible D gene TRBD1, 6 bases. The CDR3 runs 13 residues. The germline V gene encodes CDR1 SEHNR and CDR2 FQNEAQ (reference sequence). Trimming removed 3 bases from V and 1 base from J, with 7 bases in between. As DNA, the CDR3 is TGTGCCAGCAGCTTTACAGGGTCCTACGAGCAGTACTTC. Translated, it gives CASSFTGSYEQYF.

The chain couples TRBV4-3 to TRBJ2-3; no firm D call. Trimming took off 1 base at V and 2 bases at J, with 7 bases between the two ends. Germline CDR1 and CDR2: LGHNA and YSLEER. The CDR3 sequence is 14 residues long. The CDR3 nucleotides read TGCGCCAGCAGCCAAGGAACCGTCACAGATACGCAGTATTTT. Amino acid sequence: CASSQGTVTDTQYF.